Below, 25 T cell receptor beta chains from the same sample are listed, as sequenced in a study of regulatory T cells in long-lasting Graves disease. Relying on iRepertoire HTBI primers and Arm-PCR of CDR3 regions, the team built TCR beta libraries. TCRdb ran MiXCR on the multiplex PCR reads and lists one entry per CDR3 protein. The table records fewer than 650,000 distinct CDR3 sequences, about 16% of them present only once. The time point is: newly diagnosed GD, antithyroid drugs for less than 3 months. Isolated PBMC RNA provided the starting material for the TCR library. The data were also submitted as part of a second study, on T cells in Graves' hyperthyroidism and ophthalmopathy.

The sequences come from peripheral blood mononuclear cells (PBMCs), collected at new diagnosis, from a patient treated with antithyroid drugs. These TCRs come from a man aged 18-30 years with Graves disease.

This clonotype was picked up many times. The genes are TRBV2 and TRBJ2-6; D gene ambiguous. Trimming cost V 2 bases and J 4 bases, with 9 bases left between them. Germline CDR1 is SNHLY and CDR2 is FYNNEI. This CDR3 is built from 15 residues. The CDR3 nucleotides read TGTGCCAGCAGTGAATCGGGTGCCGGGGCCAACGTCCTGACTTTC. This gives the protein CASSESGAGANVLTF.

This clonotype was observed a handful of times. The chain employs TRBV5-1 and TRBJ2-7; 8 nucleotides agree with TRBD2. Losses at the gene ends were 7 bases for V and 5 bases for J; bases not matched to a gene: 8. The CDR3 covers 13 residues. Per the germline V gene, CDR1 is SGHRS and CDR2 is YFSETQ. CDR3 residues: CASSLSGIDEQYF. CDR3 nucleotides: TGCGCCAGCTCGCTTAGCGGGATCGACGAGCAGTACTTC.

In its sample, this clonotype was seen many times. The chain links TRBV5-1 to TRBJ2-5; TRBD2 aligns across 11 bases. V dropped 4 bases and J dropped 3; count of bases not matched to a gene: 8. The CDR3 is 16 amino acids. Germline CDR1 SGHRS, CDR2 YFSETQ. CDR3 protein: CASSVIAGGPKETQYF. DNA of the CDR3: TGCGCCAGCAGCGTAATAGCGGGAGGGCCGAAAGAGACCCAGTACTTC.

The chain is built from TRBV20-1 and TRBJ2-1; D call uncertain. There are 12 residues in the CDR3. Per the germline V gene, CDR1 is DFQATT and CDR2 is SNEGSKA (reference sequence). V gave up 3 bases and J gave up 5 bases, with 8 bases separating them. The CDR3 nucleotides are TGCAGTGCTAGTCTTCCGAACAATGAGCAGTTCTTC. Protein sequence: CSASLPNNEQFF.

The chain carries TRBV12-3 or TRBV12-4 and TRBJ2-2, with D tentatively TRBD1 or TRBD2 (5 bases each). CDR3 length: 17 residues. Between the trimmed V and J ends, which lost 4 bases and 7 bases, there was a span of 22 bases. The CDR3 region is CASSYPRRQRLGGELFF. The CDR3 coding sequence is TGTGCCAGCAGTTACCCCCGGCGACAGCGGTTAGGCGGGGAGCTGTTTTTT.

The chain has TRBV28 and TRBJ1-5; no clear D gene. The CDR3 sequence is 15 residues long. The germline CDR1 and CDR2 sequences are MDHEN and SYDVKM. The ends were cut back, 1 base at V and 5 bases at J, with 12 bases in the middle. The CDR3 loop reads CASSLSRIIHQPQHF. Written as DNA, the CDR3 is TGTGCCAGCAGTTTATCGAGGATTATTCATCAGCCCCAGCATTTT.

The rearrangement links TRBV20-1 to TRBJ2-7, with D possibly matching TRBD2 (5 bases). V gave up 0 bases and J gave up 0 bases, with 15 bases separating them. The CDR3 consists of 16 residues. Germline V lookup: CDR1 DFQATT, CDR2 SNEGSKA (reference sequence). CDR3 sequence: CSARDLASISSYEQYF. CDR3 coding DNA: TGCAGTGCTAGAGATCTTGCTAGCATCAGCTCCTACGAGCAGTACTTC.

This clonotype was seen a few times. V usage is TRBV18 and J usage is TRBJ2-7; 7 bases agree with TRBD1. The CDR3 is 13 residues long. Trimming cost V 1 base and J 6 bases; bases outside gene matches: 3. Germline-derived CDR1 and CDR2 are KGHSH and LQKENI. CDR3 loop: CASSPLTGSEQYF. CDR3 sequence (DNA): TGTGCCAGCTCACCACTGACAGGGAGCGAGCAGTACTTC.

In its sample, this clonotype was seen many times. The chain couples TRBV28 to TRBJ2-5; 7 nucleotides align to TRBD1. Looked up from germline, CDR1 is MDHEN and CDR2 is SYDVKM. J lost 2 bases, V lost 3 bases, and 6 bases had no gene match. This CDR3 contains 15 residues. For the CDR3, the DNA is TGTGCCAGCAGTTTGGATACAGGGGTTCAAGAGACCCAGTACTTC. Its protein product is CASSLDTGVQETQYF.

On this clonotype: With a far larger clone one base away, a read error is the likely cause. V and J are TRBV5-1 and TRBJ2-5; D is ambiguous. Gene TRBJ2-1 matches the end of the DNA better, so the J call may be wrong. In germline, CDR1 is SGHRS, CDR2 YFSETQ. The CDR3 is made up of 15 amino acids. The CDR3 reads CASSLDSRSGYEQFF. The CDR3 DNA is TGCGCCAGCAGCTTGGATAGCAGGAGTGGGTATGAGCAGTTCTTC.

This clonotype was counted a few times. The chain has TRBV4-2 and TRBJ1-6; 10 bases are a match to TRBD1. The germline CDR1 and CDR2 sequences are LGHNA and YNFKEQ. CDR3 length equals 17 residues. Trimming took 1 base from V and 6 from J; bases not matched to a gene: 6. In nucleotides, the CDR3 is TGTGCCAGCAGCCAAGCGGGACAGGGGCTAGGTAATTCACCCCTCCACTTT. Translating gives CASSQAGQGLGNSPLHF.

This clonotype was seen many times. The genes are TRBV3-1 and TRBJ1-2, with D perhaps matching TRBD1 (5 bases). Trimming stripped 4 bases from V and 3 bases from J, with 9 bases between. The germline V gene encodes CDR1 LGHDT and CDR2 YNNKEL (reference sequence). This CDR3 has 13 residues. This chain's CDR3 is CASSLDRYYGYTF. In DNA, the CDR3 is TGTGCCAGCAGCCTTGACAGATACTATGGCTACACCTTC.

This clonotype was detected only a few times. The CDR3 DNA reads as TGTGCCTGGAGTGCAGGGATAAGCTCTGGGGCCAACGTCCTGACTTTC. Its protein product is CAWSAGISSGANVLTF. The chain is built from TRBV30 and TRBJ2-6, with a tentative D call TRBD1 (5 bases). CDR1 and CDR2 (germline): GTSNPN, SVGIG (reference sequence). The CDR3 runs to 16 residues. Trimming stripped 1 base from V and 0 bases from J, with 10 bases between.

This clonotype has a count of ten or more. The V gene is TRBV15, the J gene TRBJ1-5; TRBD1 matches at 8 bases. Losses at the gene ends were 2 bases for V and 2 bases for J; bases not matched to a gene: 5. Germline assignment: CDR1 LNHNV and CDR2 YYDKDF (reference sequence). The CDR3 loop spans 16 amino acids. The CDR3, as DNA: TGTGCCACCAGCAGAAGCGGGACAGGCGGCAATCAGCCCCAGCATTTT. This codes for CATSRSGTGGNQPQHF.

There are many counts of this clonotype. This rearrangement joins TRBV7-9 to TRBJ2-1, with 11 bases lining up with TRBD2. Germline CDR1 and CDR2: SEHNR and FQNEAQ (reference sequence). The CDR3 length is 15 residues. The V segment lost 2 bases and the J segment 8 bases; nucleotides outside the gene matches: 5. The CDR3 nucleotides are TGTGCCAGCAGCTTAAACTTGGGACTAGCGGATGAGCAGTTCTTC. It encodes CASSLNLGLADEQFF.

The gene calls are TRBV2 and TRBJ2-5; D not resolved. The V end was cut by 2 bases, the J end by 2 bases, with 12 bases between. Germline V CDR1 and CDR2: SNHLY, FYNNEI. The CDR3 is made up of 15 amino acids. The DNA of the CDR3 is TGTGCCAGCAGTGAAAGGCTCTGGGGACAAGAGACCCAGTACTTC. Amino acids: CASSERLWGQETQYF.

This clonotype was seen repeatedly, ten times or more. The J gene is TRBJ2-5, the V gene TRBV7-2; 11 nucleotides align to TRBD2. V gave up 1 base and J gave up 0 bases; unmatched junction bases: 7. Per the germline V gene, CDR1 is SGHTA and CDR2 is FQGNSA. CDR3 length: 18 amino acids. The CDR3 sequence: CASSLVAGTSGYQETQYF. The CDR3 bases are TGTGCCAGCAGCTTAGTTGCCGGGACTAGCGGCTACCAAGAGACCCAGTACTTC.

This clonotype was counted at least ten times. The J gene is TRBJ2-7, the V gene TRBV27; 10 bases agree with TRBD2. The ends lost 5 bases at V and 5 bases at J; junction bases unmatched: 12. Germline V gives CDR1 MNHEY, CDR2 SMNVEV (reference sequence). The CDR3 contains 16 residues. The CDR3 region is CASSLSSGSAFHEQYF. The CDR3 DNA follows: TGTGCCAGCAGTCTGTCTAGCGGGAGTGCTTTCCACGAGCAGTACTTC.

In this sample, this clonotype turned up many times. This sequence joins TRBV30 and TRBJ2-1; tentatively, D is TRBD2 (6 bases). This CDR3 contains 12 residues. Germline V lookup: CDR1 GTSNPN, CDR2 SVGIG (reference sequence). V lost 3 bases, J lost 9 bases, and 12 bases lay in between. The CDR3 region is CAWSAGLTEQFF. DNA of the CDR3: TGTGCCTGGAGCGCGGGACTCACTGAGCAGTTCTTC.

This clonotype has ten or more counts. The rearrangement links TRBV20-1 to TRBJ1-3; TRBD1 matches at 7 bases. CDR1 is DFQATT, CDR2 SNEGSKA, per germline (reference sequence). The CDR3 runs to 14 residues. V lost 0 bases, J lost 2 bases, and 1 base stayed unmatched. As DNA, the CDR3 is TGCAGTGCTAGAGACGGGACAGCTGGAAACACCATATATTTT. Translating it yields CSARDGTAGNTIYF.

The chain joins TRBV7-9 to TRBJ2-7; D gene ambiguous. The CDR3 consists of 15 residues. Per germline, CDR1 SEHNR and CDR2 FQNEAQ (reference sequence). The V end was cut by 5 bases, the J end by 2 bases, with 16 bases between. CDR3 residues: CASSPGSPSPYEQYF. CDR3 nucleotide sequence: TGTGCCAGCAGCCCGGGCTCTCCTTCCCCCTACGAGCAGTACTTC. Combining the CDR3 with reference TRBV7-9 and TRBJ2-7 gives the whole variable domain DTGVSQNPRHKITKRGQNVTFRCDPISEHNRLYWYRQTLGQGPEFLTYFQNEAQLEKSRLLSDRFSAERPKGSFSTLEIQRTEQGDSAMYLCASSPGSPSPYEQYFGPGTRLTVT.

This clonotype has just a few counts. The chain links TRBV12-3 or TRBV12-4 to TRBJ1-5; 8 nucleotides align to TRBD1. The CDR3 length is 16 residues. The V gene end was trimmed by 0 bases and the J gene end by 7 bases; junction bases not matched to a gene: 8. CDR3 in amino acids: CASSLAGTGGGQPQHF. The CDR3 DNA follows: TGTGCCAGCAGTTTAGCTGGAACAGGGGGTGGACAGCCCCAGCATTTT.

This clonotype was counted ten times or more. The chain joins TRBV11-3 to TRBJ2-1, with 7 bases that match TRBD2. Germline V gives CDR1 SGHNT, CDR2 YENEEA. The CDR3 is made up of 16 amino acids. V lost 5 bases and J lost 3; bases outside the gene matches: 10. The CDR3, as DNA: TGTGCCAGCAGCCCCTCCTCTCGGGGGGTCTACAATGAGCAGTTCTTC. It translates to CASSPSSRGVYNEQFF. Combining the CDR3 with reference TRBV11-3 and TRBJ2-1 gives the whole variable domain EAGVVQSPRYKIIEKKQPVAFWCNPISGHNTLYWYLQNLGQGPELLIRYENEEAVDDSQLPKDRFSAERLKGVDSTLKIQPAELGDSAVYLCASSPSSRGVYNEQFFGPGTRLTVL.

This clonotype was detected many times. The chain employs TRBV5-8 and TRBJ2-7; possible D gene TRBD2, 5 bases. Germline CDR1 and CDR2: SGHTS and YDEGEE. CDR3 length: 13 residues. The germline V and J ends were trimmed by 4 bases and 6 bases, with 14 bases remaining between them. CDR3 in DNA: TGTGCCAGCAGCCCCAGAGGGTTGGGCGAGCAGTACTTC. It yields the protein CASSPRGLGEQYF.

This clonotype was detected a few times. The gene calls are TRBV7-2 and TRBJ1-1; TRBD1 agrees at 7 bases. CDR3 length: 15 amino acids. The germline V gene has CDR1 SGHTA and CDR2 FQGNSA. The V segment lost 4 bases and the J segment 5 bases; nucleotides outside the gene matches: 10. In DNA form, the CDR3 reads TGTGCCAGCAGCTGGACAGGTAAATTGGGGACTGAAGCTTTCTTT. It is translated as CASSWTGKLGTEAFF.